This T cell receptor beta chain was found in a study of T cell responses to AZD1222 COVID-19 vaccine. The germline V gene has CDR1 SGHRS and CDR2 YFSETQ. V gave up 5 bases and J gave up 3 bases, with 16 bases separating them. This CDR3 has 15 amino acids. Sequenced by immunoSEQ multiplex PCR; TCRdb stores in-frame clones only, minus some. The data contain roughly 270,000 clones, almost 95% of them seen just once; the ten biggest clones take up approximately 0.52%. Sequencing used peripheral blood, obtained 28 days after the second AZD1222 dose. The rearrangement joins TRBV5-1 to TRBJ2-3; D might be TRBD1 or TRBD2, each matching 5 bases. The source is an adult who received the AZD1222 COVID-19 vaccine. This CDR3 reads CASSGLREGTDTQYF. The CDR3 nucleotides are TGCGCCAGCAGTGGACTTCGCGAGGGGACAGATACGCAGTATTTT.